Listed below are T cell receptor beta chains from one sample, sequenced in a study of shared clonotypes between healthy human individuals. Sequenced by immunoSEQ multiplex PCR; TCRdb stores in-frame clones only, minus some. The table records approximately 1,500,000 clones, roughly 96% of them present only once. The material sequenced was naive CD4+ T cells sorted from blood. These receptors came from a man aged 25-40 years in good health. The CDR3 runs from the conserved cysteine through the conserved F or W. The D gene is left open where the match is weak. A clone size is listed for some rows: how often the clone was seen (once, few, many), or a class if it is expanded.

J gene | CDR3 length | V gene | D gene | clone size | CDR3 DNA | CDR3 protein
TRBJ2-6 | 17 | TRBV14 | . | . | TGTGCCAGCAGCCAAAAGATTAGACAGGACGGGGCCAACGTCCTGACTTTC | CASSQKIRQDGANVLTF
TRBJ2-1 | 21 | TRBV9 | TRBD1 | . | TGTGCCAGCAGCGCACGTATACAGGGGGCCGCGAGGAACCTGAACTACAATGAGCAGTTCTTC | CASSARIQGAARNLNYNEQFF
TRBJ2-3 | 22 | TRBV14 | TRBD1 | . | TGTGCCAGCAGCCAAAATTGGCGGGACAGGGGGCTCCTAGTCCCACACACAGATACGCAGTATTTT | CASSQNWRDRGLLVPHTDTQYF
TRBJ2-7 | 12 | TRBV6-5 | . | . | TGTGCCAGCAGCCCGAGGGGGATCGAGCAGTACTTC | CASSPRGIEQYF
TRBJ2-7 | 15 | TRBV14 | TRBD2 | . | TGTGCCAGCAGCCAACTAGCGGGAGTCCCCTACGAGCAGTACTTC | CASSQLAGVPYEQYF
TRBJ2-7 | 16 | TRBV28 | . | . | TGTGCCAGCAGTTTATTCTCCCGGTATCGGATTTACGAGCAGTACTTC | CASSLFSRYRIYEQYF
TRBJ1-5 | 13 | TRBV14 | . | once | TGTGCCAGCAGCCAAGGACCCCATCAGCCCCAGCATTTT | CASSQGPHQPQHF
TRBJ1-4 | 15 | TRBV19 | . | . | TGTGCCAGTAGTCAAGACTCTACAACTAATGAAAAACTGTTTTTT | CASSQDSTTNEKLFF
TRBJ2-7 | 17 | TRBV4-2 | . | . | TGTGCCAGCAGCCAGTCGATGCGCGGGACTGGGTCCTACGAGCAGTACTTC | CASSQSMRGTGSYEQYF
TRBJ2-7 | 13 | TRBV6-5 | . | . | TGTGCCAGCGGAACGAGATACAGGGACGAGCAGTACTTC | CASGTRYRDEQYF
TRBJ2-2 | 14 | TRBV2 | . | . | TGTGCCAGCGGGGGGTGGGTTTCCACCGGGGAGCTGTTTTTT | CASGGWVSTGELFF
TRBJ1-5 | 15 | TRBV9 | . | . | TGTGCCAGCCTTCAGGGCGGGGGGAGCAATCAGCCCCAGCATTTT | CASLQGGGSNQPQHF
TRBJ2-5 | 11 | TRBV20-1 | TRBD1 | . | TGCAGGGGGGACAGTCAAGAGACCCAGTACTTC | CRGDSQETQYF
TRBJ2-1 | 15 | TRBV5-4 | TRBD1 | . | TGTGCCAGCAGCAGGGAGGGACAGGGTCTGTATGAGCAGTTCTTC | CASSREGQGLYEQFF
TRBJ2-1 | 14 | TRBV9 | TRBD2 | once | TGTGCCAGCAGCCCGAGACTAGCGGGAAATGAGCAGTTCTTC | CASSPRLAGNEQFF
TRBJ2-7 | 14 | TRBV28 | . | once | TGTGCCAGCGTCTCCCCGGGCAGAGACTACGAGCAGTACTTC | CASVSPGRDYEQYF
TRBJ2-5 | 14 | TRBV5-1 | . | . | TGCGCCAGCAGCCCCCTTGGATCCCAAGAGACCCAGTACTTC | CASSPLGSQETQYF
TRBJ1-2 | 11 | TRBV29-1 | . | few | TGCAGCGCGGCGGGGGGTTATGGCTACACCTTC | CSAAGGYGYTF
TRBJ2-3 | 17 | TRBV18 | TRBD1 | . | TGTGCCAGCTCACCCGCTCTCGGACAGGGGGCGGCAGATACGCAGTATTTT | CASSPALGQGAADTQYF
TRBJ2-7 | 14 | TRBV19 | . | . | TGTGCCAGCGCGAGGGGGGGGAGCTCCTACGAGCAGTACTTC | CASARGGSSYEQYF